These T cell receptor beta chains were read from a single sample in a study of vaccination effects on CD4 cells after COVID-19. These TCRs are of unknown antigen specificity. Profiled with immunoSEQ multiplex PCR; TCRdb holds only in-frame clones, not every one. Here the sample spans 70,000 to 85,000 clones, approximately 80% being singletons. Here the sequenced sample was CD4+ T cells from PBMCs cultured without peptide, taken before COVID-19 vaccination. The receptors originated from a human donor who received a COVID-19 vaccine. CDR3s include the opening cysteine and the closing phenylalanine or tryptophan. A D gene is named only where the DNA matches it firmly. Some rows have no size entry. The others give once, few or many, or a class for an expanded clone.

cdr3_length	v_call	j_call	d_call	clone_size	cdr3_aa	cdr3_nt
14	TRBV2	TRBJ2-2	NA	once	CASTGISRTGELFF	TGTGCCAGCACGGGGATTTCTCGGACCGGGGAGCTGTTTTTT
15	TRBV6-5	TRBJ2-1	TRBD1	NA	CASSRTGGWYNEQFF	TGTGCCAGCAGTCGGACAGGTGGTTGGTACAATGAGCAGTTCTTC
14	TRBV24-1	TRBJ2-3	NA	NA	CATSVFGSTDTQYF	TGTGCCACCAGTGTGTTCGGCAGCACAGATACGCAGTATTTT
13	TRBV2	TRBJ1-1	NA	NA	CASSVTAATEAFF	TGTGCCAGCAGTGTTACAGCGGCAACTGAAGCTTTCTTT
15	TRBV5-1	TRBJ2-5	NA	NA	CASSLESVGGGSQYF	TGCGCCAGCAGCTTGGAATCGGTGGGTGGGGGCTCGCAGTACTTC
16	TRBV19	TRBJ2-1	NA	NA	CASSIMTASSYNEQFF	TGTGCCAGTAGTATTATGACGGCGAGCTCCTACAATGAGCAGTTCTTC
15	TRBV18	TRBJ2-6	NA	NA	CASSSGLSGANVLTF	TGTGCCAGCTCGTCAGGGCTCTCTGGGGCCAACGTCCTGACTTTC
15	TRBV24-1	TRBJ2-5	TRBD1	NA	CATSDPGQAQETQYF	TGTGCCACCAGTGACCCGGGACAGGCTCAAGAGACCCAGTACTTC
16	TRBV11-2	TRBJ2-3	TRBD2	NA	CASSHLAGGSTDTQYF	TGTGCCAGCAGCCATCTAGCGGGGGGAAGCACAGATACGCAGTATTTT
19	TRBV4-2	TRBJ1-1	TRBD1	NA	CASSPLRPLIDRVNTEAFF	TGTGCCAGCAGCCCACTACGACCACTAATAGACAGGGTAAACACTGAAGCTTTCTTT
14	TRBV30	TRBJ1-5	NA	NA	CAWKIGGSNQPQHF	TGTGCCTGGAAAATAGGGGGTAGCAATCAGCCCCAGCATTTT
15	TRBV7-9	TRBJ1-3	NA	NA	CASSAGVPSGNTIYF	TGTGCCAGCAGCGCGGGGGTTCCCTCTGGAAACACCATATATTTT
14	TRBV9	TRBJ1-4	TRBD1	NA	CASGQGAANEKLFF	TGTGCCAGCGGACAGGGGGCCGCCAATGAAAAACTGTTTTTT
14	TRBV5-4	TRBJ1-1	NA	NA	CASSFQGRDTEAFF	TGTGCCAGCAGCTTTCAGGGTAGGGACACTGAAGCTTTCTTT
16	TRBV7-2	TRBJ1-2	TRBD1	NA	CASSLAGTGVNYGYTF	TGTGCCAGCAGCTTAGCGGGGACAGGGGTTAACTATGGCTACACCTTC
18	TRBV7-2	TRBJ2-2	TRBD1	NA	CASSHSSPGDRGTGELFF	TGTGCCAGCAGCCATAGTTCCCCGGGGGACAGGGGGACCGGGGAGCTGTTTTTT
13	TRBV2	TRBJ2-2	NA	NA	CASRQTGSGELFF	TGTGCCAGCAGACAGACCGGATCCGGGGAGCTGTTTTTT
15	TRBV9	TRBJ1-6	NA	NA	CASSVGQGYNSPLHF	TGTGCCAGCAGCGTAGGGCAGGGGTATAATTCACCCCTCCACTTT
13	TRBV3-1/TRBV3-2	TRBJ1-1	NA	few	CASSLEGRTEAFF	TGTGCCAGCAGCCTAGAGGGTCGTACTGAAGCTTTCTTT
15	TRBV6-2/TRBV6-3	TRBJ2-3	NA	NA	CASSSDGTSTDTQYF	TGTGCCAGCAGTTCGGATGGGACTAGCACAGATACGCAGTATTTT
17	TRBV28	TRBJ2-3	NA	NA	CASSPIREAQSTDTQYF	TGTGCCAGCAGTCCCATTCGAGAGGCCCAGAGCACAGATACGCAGTATTTT
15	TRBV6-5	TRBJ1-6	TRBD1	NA	CASSQDRAPSSPLHF	TGTGCCAGCAGCCAAGACAGGGCCCCTAGTTCACCCCTCCACTTT
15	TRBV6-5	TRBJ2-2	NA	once	CASSYTGTNTGELFF	TGTGCCAGCAGTTACACAGGAACAAACACCGGGGAGCTGTTTTTT
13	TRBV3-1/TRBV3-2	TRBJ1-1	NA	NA	CASSRTRNTEAFF	TGTGCCAGCAGCCGAACACGGAACACTGAAGCTTTCTTT
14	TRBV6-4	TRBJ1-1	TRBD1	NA	CASRDRVGDTEAFF	TGTGCCAGCAGAGACAGGGTAGGGGACACTGAAGCTTTCTTT
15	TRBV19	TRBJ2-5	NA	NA	CASSISTGAGETQYF	TGTGCCAGTAGTATAAGTACAGGGGCGGGGGAGACCCAGTACTTC
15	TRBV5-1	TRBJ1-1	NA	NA	CASSFVGRTNTEAFF	TGCGCCAGCAGCTTTGTCGGCCGGACGAACACTGAAGCTTTCTTT
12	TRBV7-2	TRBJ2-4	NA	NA	CASSSPGTIQYF	TGTGCCAGCAGCTCCCCCGGAACCATTCAGTACTTC
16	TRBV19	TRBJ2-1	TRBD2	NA	CASSTDGLAGWQEQFF	TGTGCCAGTAGTACCGACGGACTAGCGGGGTGGCAAGAGCAGTTCTTC
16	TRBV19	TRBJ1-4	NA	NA	CASSTSYFATNEKLFF	TGTGCCAGTAGTACGAGTTACTTCGCAACTAATGAAAAACTGTTTTTT
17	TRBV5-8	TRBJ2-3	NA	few	CASPTGIWGRNTDTQYF	TGTGCCAGCCCCACGGGGATTTGGGGGAGGAACACAGATACGCAGTATTTT
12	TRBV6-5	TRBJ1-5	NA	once	CASSSVGQPQHF	TGTGCCAGCAGCTCCGTAGGTCAGCCCCAGCATTTT
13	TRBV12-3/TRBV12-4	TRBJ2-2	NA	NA	CATSPGNTGELFF	TGTGCCACCTCCCCCGGGAACACCGGGGAGCTGTTTTTT
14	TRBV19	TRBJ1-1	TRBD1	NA	CASSQGTGNTEAFF	TGTGCCAGTAGCCAAGGGACAGGGAACACTGAAGCTTTCTTT
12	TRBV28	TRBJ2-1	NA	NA	CASSPDYNEQFF	TGTGCCAGCAGTCCAGACTACAATGAGCAGTTCTTC
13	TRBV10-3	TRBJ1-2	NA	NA	CAISATGSYGYTF	TGTGCCATCAGTGCAACAGGGAGCTATGGCTACACCTTC
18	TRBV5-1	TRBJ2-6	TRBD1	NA	CASSHSGTGHSGANVLTF	TGCGCCAGCAGCCACTCCGGGACAGGCCACTCTGGGGCCAACGTCCTGACTTTC
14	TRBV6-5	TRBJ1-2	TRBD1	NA	CASTVTGGGYGYTF	TGTGCCAGCACCGTAACAGGGGGCGGCTATGGCTACACCTTC
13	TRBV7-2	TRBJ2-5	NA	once	CASRGANQETQYF	TGTGCCAGCAGAGGAGCGAACCAAGAGACCCAGTACTTC
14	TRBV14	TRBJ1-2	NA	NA	CASSPRTGDYGYTF	TGTGCCAGCAGCCCCCGAACGGGTGACTATGGCTACACCTTC
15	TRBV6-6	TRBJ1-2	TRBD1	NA	CASSYSGDRVDGYTF	TGTGCCAGCAGTTACTCAGGGGACAGGGTTGATGGCTACACCTTC
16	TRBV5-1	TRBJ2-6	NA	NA	CASSPQAASGANVLTF	TGCGCCAGCAGCCCCCAAGCGGCCTCTGGGGCCAACGTCCTGACTTTC
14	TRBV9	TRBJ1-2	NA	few	CASSVVSGNYGYTF	TGTGCCAGCAGCGTAGTAAGTGGCAACTATGGCTACACCTTC
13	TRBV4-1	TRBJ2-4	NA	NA	CASSRTSGTPCDF	TGCGCCAGCAGCCGGACCTCCGGGACACCTTGTGACTTC
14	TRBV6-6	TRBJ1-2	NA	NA	CASSTAPTNYGYTF	TGTGCCAGCAGCACGGCGCCCACTAACTATGGCTACACCTTC
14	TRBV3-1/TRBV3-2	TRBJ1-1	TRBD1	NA	CASSHDRGPAEAFF	TGTGCCAGCAGCCATGACAGGGGGCCTGCTGAAGCTTTCTTT
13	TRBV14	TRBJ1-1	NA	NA	CASGITVNTEAFF	TGTGCCAGCGGGATTACAGTGAACACTGAAGCTTTCTTT
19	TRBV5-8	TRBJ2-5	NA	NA	CASPEMFRAWRGAKETQYF	TGTGCCAGCCCCGAGATGTTCAGGGCCTGGAGGGGGGCCAAAGAGACCCAGTACTTC
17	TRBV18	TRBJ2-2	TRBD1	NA	CASSPTSTGAVTGELFF	TGTGCCAGCTCACCAACTTCGACAGGGGCAGTCACCGGGGAGCTGTTTTTT
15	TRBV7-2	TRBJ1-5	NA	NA	CASSSFMSSGEPQHF	TGTGCCAGCAGCTCCTTTATGTCCAGTGGGGAGCCCCAGCATTTT
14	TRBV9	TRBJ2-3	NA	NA	CASSAALLPDTQYF	TGTGCCAGCAGCGCCGCTCTTCTCCCAGATACGCAGTATTTT
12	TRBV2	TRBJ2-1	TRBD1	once	CASRTGSNEQFF	TGTGCCAGCCGGACAGGGAGCAATGAGCAGTTCTTC
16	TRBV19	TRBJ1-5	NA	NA	CASRTRGLLGNQPQHF	TGTGCCAGTAGGACCCGCGGACTTTTGGGCAATCAGCCCCAGCATTTT
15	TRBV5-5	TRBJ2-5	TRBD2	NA	CASSAAGGLKETQYF	TGTGCCAGCAGCGCTGCGGGGGGACTAAAAGAGACCCAGTACTTC
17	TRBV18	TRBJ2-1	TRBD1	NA	CASSPLGARGWDNEQFF	TGTGCCAGCTCACCCCTAGGTGCCAGGGGGTGGGACAATGAGCAGTTCTTC
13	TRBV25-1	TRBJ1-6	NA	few	CASRGTSSSPLHF	TGTGCCAGCAGAGGGACATCTTCCTCACCCCTCCACTTT
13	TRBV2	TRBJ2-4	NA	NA	CASSELAKNIQYF	TGTGCCAGCAGTGAACTAGCCAAAAACATTCAGTACTTC